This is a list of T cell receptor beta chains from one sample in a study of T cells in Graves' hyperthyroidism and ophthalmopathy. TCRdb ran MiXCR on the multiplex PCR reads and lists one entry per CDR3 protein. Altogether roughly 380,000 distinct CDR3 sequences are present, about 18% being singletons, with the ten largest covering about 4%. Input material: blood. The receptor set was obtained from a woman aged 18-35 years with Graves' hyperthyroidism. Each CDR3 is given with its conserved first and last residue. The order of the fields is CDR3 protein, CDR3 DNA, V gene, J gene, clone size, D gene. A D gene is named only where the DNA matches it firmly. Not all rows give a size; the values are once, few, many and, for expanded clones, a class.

CASSRLPGQGMYEQYF	TGTGCCAGCAGTCGTTTACCGGGACAGGGGATGTACGAGCAGTACTTC	TRBV12-3/TRBV12-4	TRBJ2-7	many	TRBD1
CASTQGQAYQPQHF	TGTGCCAGCACCCAGGGACAGGCTTATCAGCCCCAGCATTTT	TRBV12-3/TRBV12-4	TRBJ1-5	many	TRBD1
CASSLQLLEAFF	TGTGCCAGCAGCCTACAACTACTTGAAGCTTTCTTT	TRBV28	TRBJ1-1	many	-
CASSGTGGATQPQHF	TGTGCCAGCAGTGGGACGGGCGGGGCGACTCAGCCCCAGCATTTT	TRBV28	TRBJ1-5	many	-
CATSDRSGGEETQYF	TGTGCCACCAGTGACCGTAGCGGGGGCGAGGAGACCCAGTACTTC	TRBV24-1	TRBJ2-5	many	TRBD2
CASSRGAHNQPQHF	TGTGCCAGCAGCCGCGGGGCACATAATCAGCCCCAGCATTTT	TRBV7-6	TRBJ1-5	many	-
CSARDGTVIDTIYF	TGCAGTGCTAGAGATGGGACAGTCATCGACACCATATATTTT	TRBV20-1	TRBJ1-3	many	TRBD1
CASSLRQDRGVAFF	TGCGCCAGCAGCCTGCGCCAGGACAGGGGTGTAGCTTTCTTT	TRBV4-1	TRBJ1-1	many	TRBD1
CASSPNFSSGFFSSSGNTIYF	TGCGCCAGCAGCCCGAATTTCTCGTCCGGGTTTTTTAGCTCCTCTGGAAACACCATATATTTT	TRBV4-3	TRBJ1-3	-	-
CASNSQGGDEQYF	TGTGCCAGTAACTCACAGGGGGGAGACGAGCAGTACTTC	TRBV2	TRBJ2-7	many	TRBD1
CAIREGRGDYGYTF	TGTGCCATCCGCGAGGGCAGGGGGGACTATGGCTACACCTTC	TRBV10-3	TRBJ1-2	many	TRBD1
CASRAPGQGLGYTF	TGTGCCAGCAGAGCTCCGGGACAGGGTCTAGGCTACACCTTC	TRBV6-1	TRBJ1-2	many	TRBD1
CASSPRSGSIEQYF	TGTGCCAGCAGCCCGCGGTCGGGGTCGATCGAGCAGTACTTC	TRBV13	TRBJ2-7	-	-
CASFSDNTEAFF	TGTGCCAGCTTTTCAGATAACACTGAAGCTTTCTTT	TRBV6-1	TRBJ1-1	many	-
CASSYSSISSEAFF	TGTGCCAGCAGTTACTCATCCATTAGTTCTGAAGCTTTCTTT	TRBV6-5	TRBJ1-1	-	-
CASSPVRDYGYTF	TGTGCCAGCTCACCCGTTAGAGACTATGGCTACACCTTC	TRBV18	TRBJ1-2	many	-
CASSQGPDYWEWYF	TGCGCCAGCAGCCAAGGCCCAGACTATTGGGAGTGGTATTTT	TRBV4-1	TRBJ2-3	few	-
CASSLMLVETQYF	TGTGCCAGCAGCTTAATGCTAGTTGAGACCCAGTACTTC	TRBV7-2	TRBJ2-5	few	-
CASRVTGTYEQYF	TGTGCCAGCAGGGTGACAGGGACTTACGAGCAGTACTTC	TRBV2	TRBJ2-7	many	-
CSAPPGREAFF	TGCAGTGCCCCTCCAGGGAGGGAAGCTTTCTTT	TRBV20-1	TRBJ1-1	many	-
CASSSYRGDTGELFF	TGTGCCAGCAGTTCCTACAGGGGAGACACCGGGGAGCTGTTTTTT	TRBV6-2/TRBV6-3	TRBJ2-2	few	TRBD1
CSASEGGSNYGYTF	TGCAGTGCCTCAGAGGGGGGGTCTAACTATGGCTACACCTTC	TRBV20-1	TRBJ1-2	once	-
CASSQMGAGFGGYTF	TGTGCCAGCAGCCAGATGGGCGCGGGATTCGGCGGCTACACCTTC	TRBV14	TRBJ1-2	many	-
CASSLGTSGGPREQFF	TGTGCCAGCAGCTTAGGGACTAGCGGGGGCCCCAGGGAGCAGTTCTTC	TRBV7-3	TRBJ2-1	-	TRBD2
CSARDWELAEAFF	TGCAGTGCTAGAGACTGGGAATTAGCTGAAGCTTTCTTT	TRBV20-1	TRBJ1-1	many	-
CASSYGLPTTWEAFF	TGTGCCAGCAGTTACGGACTACCTACAACTTGGGAAGCTTTCTTT	TRBV6-5	TRBJ1-1	-	-
CAWDDGGFPYGYTF	TGTGCCTGGGACGACGGAGGGTTCCCTTATGGCTACACCTTC	TRBV30	TRBJ1-2	many	-
CASSLILAGGQFICDEQFF	TGTGCCAGCAGCTTGATACTAGCGGGGGGGCAATTCATCTGTGATGAGCAGTTCTTC	TRBV11-2	TRBJ2-1	-	TRBD2
CASSQIRREETQYF	TGTGCCAGCAGTCAAATCAGGCGGGAAGAGACCCAGTACTTC	TRBV6-2/TRBV6-3	TRBJ2-5	-	-
CASTGGVAGDEQYF	TGCGCCAGCACTGGAGGGGTAGCGGGGGACGAGCAGTACTTC	TRBV5-1	TRBJ2-7	many	TRBD2
CASSLHSSYLPETQYF	TGTGCCAGCAGTCTGCATAGTAGCTATTTACCAGAGACCCAGTACTTC	TRBV27	TRBJ2-5	-	-
CASSRLAGTYEQYF	TGTGCCAGCAGTCGACTAGCGGGTACCTACGAGCAGTACTTC	TRBV6-2/TRBV6-3	TRBJ2-7	many	TRBD2
CASSESTRRDSPSGYTF	TGCGCCAGCAGTGAGTCGACTCGGAGGGACAGTCCGTCTGGCTACACCTTC	TRBV10-2	TRBJ1-2	-	TRBD1
CASSPMQGALNTEAFF	TGCGCCAGCAGCCCAATGCAGGGGGCGCTGAACACTGAAGCTTTCTTT	TRBV5-1	TRBJ1-1	many	TRBD1
CASSPGGVSGNTIYF	TGTGCCAGCAGTCCGGGGGGAGTCTCTGGAAACACCATATATTTT	TRBV12-3/TRBV12-4	TRBJ1-3	-	-
CASSQLPTNTEAFF	TGTGCCAGCAGTCAACTACCCACGAACACTGAAGCTTTCTTT	TRBV6-1	TRBJ1-1	many	-
CASKTGQGNTEAFF	TGTGCCAGCAAAACTGGACAGGGGAACACTGAAGCTTTCTTT	TRBV28	TRBJ1-1	-	TRBD1
CASRNIDSDGYTF	TGTGCCAGCAGGAATATTGACAGTGATGGCTACACCTTC	TRBV9	TRBJ1-2	many	-
CASSYSHLGRETQYF	TGTGCCAGCAGTTACTCCCACTTGGGTCGAGAGACCCAGTACTTC	TRBV6-5	TRBJ2-5	once	-
CASSLWTVSPLHF	TGTGCCAGCAGCTTATGGACAGTTTCACCCCTCCACTTT	TRBV11-2	TRBJ1-6	-	-
CASSLRKDRTYGYTF	TGTGCCAGCAGCCTAAGAAAGGACAGGACCTATGGCTACACCTTC	TRBV3-1	TRBJ1-2	many	TRBD1
CASSRGTGLLYGYTF	TGTGCCAGCAGCCGCGGGACAGGGCTCCTCTATGGCTACACCTTC	TRBV6-1	TRBJ1-2	many	TRBD1
CASSQDQAGAAYEQYF	TGTGCCAGCAGCCAAGATCAGGCGGGGGCCGCCTACGAGCAGTACTTC	TRBV4-2	TRBJ2-7	many	-
CASSRGGTGNTEAFF	TGTGCCAGCAGTCGAGGGGGGACAGGGAACACTGAAGCTTTCTTT	TRBV6-1	TRBJ1-1	many	TRBD1
CASSLFLAGKETQYF	TGTGCCAGCAGCTTGTTTTTGGCGGGGAAAGAGACCCAGTACTTC	TRBV5-6	TRBJ2-5	many	-
CASSESGRDYEQYF	TGTGCCAGCAGCGAGAGCGGGAGGGACTACGAGCAGTACTTC	TRBV6-1	TRBJ2-7	once	TRBD2
CASSYGQQGPETQYF	TGTGCCAGCAGTTACGGCCAACAGGGACCAGAGACCCAGTACTTC	TRBV6-5	TRBJ2-5	many	-
CASSQGGVNQPQHF	TGCGCCAGCAGCCAAGGGGGAGTCAATCAGCCCCAGCATTTT	TRBV4-1	TRBJ1-5	many	-